This TCR beta chain appears in the sequencing data of a study of cytomegalovirus exposure and HLA in healthy donors. Overall study results and limits: In a later analysis, productive TCRs from donors in an Asian-associated ancestry cluster reportedly carried fewer N-insertions than the cohort mean. Presence/absence results assume similar sequencing depth per donor, which may not hold.

The PCR used 60 Vbeta and 13 Jbeta primers. Method: immunoSEQ multiplex PCR; TCRdb's copy keeps in-frame clones and lacks some. The sample lists some 190,000 clones, around 85% occurring once. In the case of this clone: The antigen is not known.

This CDR3 is 15 amino acids long. Germline-derived CDR1 and CDR2 are SGHNT and YYREEE (reference sequence). The ends were cut back, 0 bases at V and 2 bases at J, with 11 bases in the middle. V gene TRBV5-4 combines with J gene TRBJ2-5, with D hard to call. The sequence was obtained from a boy between 2 and 10 years old in good health and CMV-seronegative. The sample consisted of PBMCs. Written as DNA, the CDR3 is TGTGCCAGCAGCTTGGCCAACAGCCCGCAAGAGACCCAGTACTTC. Protein: CASSLANSPQETQYF.